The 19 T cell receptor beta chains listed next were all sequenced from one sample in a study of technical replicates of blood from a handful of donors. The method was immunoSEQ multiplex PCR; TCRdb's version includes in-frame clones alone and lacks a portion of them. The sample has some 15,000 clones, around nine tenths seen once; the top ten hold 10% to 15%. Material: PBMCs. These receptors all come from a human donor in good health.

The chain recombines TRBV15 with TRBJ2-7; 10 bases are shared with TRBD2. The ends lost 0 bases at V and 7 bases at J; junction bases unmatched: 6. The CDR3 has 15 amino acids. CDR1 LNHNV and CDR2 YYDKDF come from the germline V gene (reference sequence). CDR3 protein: CATSRELAGLREQYF. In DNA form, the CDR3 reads TGTGCCACCAGCAGAGAACTAGCGGGACTACGGGAGCAGTACTTC.

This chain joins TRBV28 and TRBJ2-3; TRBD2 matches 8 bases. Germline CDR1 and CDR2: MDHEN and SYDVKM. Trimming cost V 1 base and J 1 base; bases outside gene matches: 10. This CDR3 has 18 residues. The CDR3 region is CASSLSLAGSWGTDTQYF. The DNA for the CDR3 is TGTGCCAGCAGTTTATCCCTAGCGGGCTCTTGGGGCACAGATACGCAGTATTTT.

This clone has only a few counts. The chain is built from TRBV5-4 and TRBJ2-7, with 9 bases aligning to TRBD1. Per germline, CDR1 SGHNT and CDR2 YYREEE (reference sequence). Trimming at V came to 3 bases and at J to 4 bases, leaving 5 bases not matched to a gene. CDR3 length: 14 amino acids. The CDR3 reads CASSSTGGIYEQYF. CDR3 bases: TGTGCCAGCAGCTCTACAGGGGGCATTTACGAGCAGTACTTC.

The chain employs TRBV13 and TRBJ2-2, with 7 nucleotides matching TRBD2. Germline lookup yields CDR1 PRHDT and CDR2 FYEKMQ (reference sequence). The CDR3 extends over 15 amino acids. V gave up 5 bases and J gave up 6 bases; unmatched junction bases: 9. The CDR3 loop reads CASSPPPGRSGELFF. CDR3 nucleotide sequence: TGTGCCAGCAGCCCCCCGCCCGGGAGGTCCGGGGAGCTGTTTTTT.

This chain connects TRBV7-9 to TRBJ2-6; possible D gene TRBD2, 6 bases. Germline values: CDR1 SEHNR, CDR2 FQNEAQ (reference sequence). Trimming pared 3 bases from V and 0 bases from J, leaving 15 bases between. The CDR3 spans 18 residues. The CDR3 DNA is TGTGCCAGCAGCTTTAGTGGGACTTCTTACTCTGGGGCCAACGTCCTGACTTTC. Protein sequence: CASSFSGTSYSGANVLTF.

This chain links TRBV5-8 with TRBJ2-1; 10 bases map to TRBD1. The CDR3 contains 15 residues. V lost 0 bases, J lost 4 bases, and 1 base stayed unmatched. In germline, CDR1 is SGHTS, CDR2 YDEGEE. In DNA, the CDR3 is TGTGCCAGCAGCTTGGGGGACAGGGGATACAATGAGCAGTTCTTC. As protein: CASSLGDRGYNEQFF.

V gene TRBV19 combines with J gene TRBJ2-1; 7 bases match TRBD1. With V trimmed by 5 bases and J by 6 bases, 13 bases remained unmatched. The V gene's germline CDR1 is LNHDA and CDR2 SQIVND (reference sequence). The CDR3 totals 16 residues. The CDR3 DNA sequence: TGTGCCAGTAGTTTTTTGACAGGGCCCGGGCTCAATGAGCAGTTCTTC. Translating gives CASSFLTGPGLNEQFF.

The CDR3 coding sequence is TGTGCCAGTAGTATTACTAGCGGGAACTCCTACGAGCAGTACTTC. Its translation is CASSITSGNSYEQYF. The V and J genes are TRBV19 and TRBJ2-7; TRBD2 aligns across 10 bases. This CDR3 has 15 amino acids. Trimming at V came to 3 bases and at J to 0 bases, leaving 2 bases not matched to a gene. The germline V gene has CDR1 LNHDA and CDR2 SQIVND (reference sequence).

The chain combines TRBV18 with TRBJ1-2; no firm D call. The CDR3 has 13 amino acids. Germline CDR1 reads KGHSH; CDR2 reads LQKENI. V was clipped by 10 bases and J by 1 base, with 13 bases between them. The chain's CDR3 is CATQRSGNYGYTF. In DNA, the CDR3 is TGTGCCACCCAGAGAAGCGGTAACTATGGCTACACCTTC.

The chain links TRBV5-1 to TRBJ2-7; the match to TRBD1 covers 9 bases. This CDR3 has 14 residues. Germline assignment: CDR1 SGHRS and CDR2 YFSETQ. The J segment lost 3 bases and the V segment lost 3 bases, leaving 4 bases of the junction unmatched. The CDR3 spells CASSSGQGFYEQYF. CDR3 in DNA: TGCGCCAGCAGCTCGGGACAGGGTTTCTACGAGCAGTACTTC.

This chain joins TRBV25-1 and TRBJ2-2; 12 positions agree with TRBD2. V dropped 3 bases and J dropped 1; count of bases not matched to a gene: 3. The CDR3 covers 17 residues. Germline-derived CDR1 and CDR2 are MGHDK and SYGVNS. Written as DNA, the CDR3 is TGTGCCAGCAGTGATTCTAGCGGGAGGGGGAACACCGGGGAGCTGTTTTTT. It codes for CASSDSSGRGNTGELFF.

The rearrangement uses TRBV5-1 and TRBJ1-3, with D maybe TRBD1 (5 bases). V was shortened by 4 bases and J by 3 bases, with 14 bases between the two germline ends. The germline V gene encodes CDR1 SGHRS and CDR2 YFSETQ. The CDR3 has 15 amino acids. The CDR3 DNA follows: TGCGCCAGCAGCAACTCAGGGCTTGATGGAAACACCATATATTTT. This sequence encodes CASSNSGLDGNTIYF.

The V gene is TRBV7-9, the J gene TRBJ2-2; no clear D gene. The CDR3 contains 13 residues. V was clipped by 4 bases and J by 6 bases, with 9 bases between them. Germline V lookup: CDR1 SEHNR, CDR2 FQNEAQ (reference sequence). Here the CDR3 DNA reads TGTGCCAGCAGCTCCATTCTAGCCGGGGAGCTGTTTTTT. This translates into CASSSILAGELFF.

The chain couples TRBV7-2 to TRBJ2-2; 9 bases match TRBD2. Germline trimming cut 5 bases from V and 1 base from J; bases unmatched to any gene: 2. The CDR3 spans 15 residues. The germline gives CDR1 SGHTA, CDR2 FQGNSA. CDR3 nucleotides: TGTGCCAGCAGCACGACTAGCGGGAACACCGGGGAGCTGTTTTTT. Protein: CASSTTSGNTGELFF.

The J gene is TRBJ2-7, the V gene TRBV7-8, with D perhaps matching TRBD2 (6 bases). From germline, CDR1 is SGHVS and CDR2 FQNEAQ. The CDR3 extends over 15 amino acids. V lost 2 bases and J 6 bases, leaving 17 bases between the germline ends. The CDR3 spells CASSLPGDQGSEQYF. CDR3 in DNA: TGTGCCAGCAGCTTACCGGGGGATCAAGGCTCCGAGCAGTACTTC.

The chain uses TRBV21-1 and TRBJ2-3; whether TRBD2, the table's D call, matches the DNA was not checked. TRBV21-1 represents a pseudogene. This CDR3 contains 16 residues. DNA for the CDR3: TGTGCCAGCAGCAGTGCCTCGGGACTAGTTTTAGATACGCAGTATTTT. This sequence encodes CASSSASGLVLDTQYF.

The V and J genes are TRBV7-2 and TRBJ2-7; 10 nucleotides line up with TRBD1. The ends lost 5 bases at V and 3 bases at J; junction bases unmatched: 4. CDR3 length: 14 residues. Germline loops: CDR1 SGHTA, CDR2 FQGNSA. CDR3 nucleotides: TGTGCCAGCAGCAAGACAGGGGGCGTCTACGAGCAGTACTTC. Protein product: CASSKTGGVYEQYF.

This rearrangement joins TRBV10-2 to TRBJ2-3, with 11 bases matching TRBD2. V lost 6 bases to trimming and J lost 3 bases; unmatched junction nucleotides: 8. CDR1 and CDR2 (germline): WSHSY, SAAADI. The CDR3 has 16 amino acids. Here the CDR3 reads CASRPLGLAATDTQYF. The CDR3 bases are TGCGCCAGCAGGCCCTTGGGACTAGCGGCAACAGATACGCAGTATTTT.

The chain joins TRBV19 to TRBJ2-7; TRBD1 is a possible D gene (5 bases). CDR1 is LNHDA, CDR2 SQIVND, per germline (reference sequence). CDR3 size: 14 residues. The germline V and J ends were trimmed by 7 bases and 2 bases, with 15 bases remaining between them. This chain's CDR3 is CASTHQGEPYEQYF. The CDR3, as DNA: TGTGCCAGTACTCATCAAGGGGAACCCTACGAGCAGTACTTC.